This T cell receptor beta chain is from a study of CD8+ T cells in alopecia areata. A few counts support this clone. The authors extracted RNA and reverse transcribed it into cDNA as the sequencing template. Profiling relied on immunoSEQ multiplex PCR, and the TCRdb table lists in-frame clones only, not all of them. The sample includes roughly 120,000 clones, roughly 69% of them seen just once. With 6 bases removed from V and 10 bases from J, the gap between germline ends came to 19 bases. This CDR3 region has 13 residues. Germline CDR1 and CDR2: SQVTM and ANQGSEA. The sequenced sample was CD4+ T cells sorted from blood. The TCR was taken from a human donor in good health. This chain joins TRBV29-1 and TRBJ2-1; maybe TRBD2 (5 bases). The CDR3 sequence: CSVHRGHPGEQFF. DNA of the CDR3: TGCAGCGTCCACCGAGGGCATCCGGGCGAGCAGTTCTTC.